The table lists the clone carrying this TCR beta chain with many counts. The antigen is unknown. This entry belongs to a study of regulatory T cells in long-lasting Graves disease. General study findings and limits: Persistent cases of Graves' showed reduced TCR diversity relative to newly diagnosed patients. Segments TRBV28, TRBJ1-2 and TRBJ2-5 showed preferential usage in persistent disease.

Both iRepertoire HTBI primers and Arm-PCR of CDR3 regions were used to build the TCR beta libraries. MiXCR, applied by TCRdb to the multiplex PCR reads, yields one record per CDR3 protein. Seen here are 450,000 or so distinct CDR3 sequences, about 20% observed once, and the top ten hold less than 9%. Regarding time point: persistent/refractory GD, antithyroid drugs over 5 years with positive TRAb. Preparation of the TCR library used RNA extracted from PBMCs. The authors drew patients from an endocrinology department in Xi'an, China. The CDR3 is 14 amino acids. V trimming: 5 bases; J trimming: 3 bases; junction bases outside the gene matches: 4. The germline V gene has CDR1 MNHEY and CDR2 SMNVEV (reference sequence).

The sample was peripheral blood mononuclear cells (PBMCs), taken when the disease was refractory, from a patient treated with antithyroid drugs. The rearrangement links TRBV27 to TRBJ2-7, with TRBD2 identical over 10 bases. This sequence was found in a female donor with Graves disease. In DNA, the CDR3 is TGTGCCAGCAGTCAACTAGCGGGACGCTACGAGCAGTACTTC. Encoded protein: CASSQLAGRYEQYF.